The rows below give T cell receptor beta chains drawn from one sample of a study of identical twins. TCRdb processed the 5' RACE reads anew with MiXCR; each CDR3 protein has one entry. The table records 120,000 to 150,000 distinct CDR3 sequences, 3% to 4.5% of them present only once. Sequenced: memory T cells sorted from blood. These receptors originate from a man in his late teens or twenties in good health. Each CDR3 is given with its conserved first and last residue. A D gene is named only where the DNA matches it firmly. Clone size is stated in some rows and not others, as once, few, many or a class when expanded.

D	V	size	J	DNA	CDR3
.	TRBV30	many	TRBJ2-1	TGTGCCTCACCCCGTGGAGTCAGCAATGAGCAGTTCTTC	CASPRGVSNEQFF
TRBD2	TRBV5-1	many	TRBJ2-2	TGCGCCAGCAGCTTGAGGAAGACTAGCGGGAGGAGGAACACCGGGGAGCTGTTTTTT	CASSLRKTSGRRNTGELFF
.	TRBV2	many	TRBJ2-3	TGTGCCGCCAATGCAGATACGCAGTATTTT	CAANADTQYF
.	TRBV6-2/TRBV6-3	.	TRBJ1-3	TGTGCCAGCAGCCCCCCGGGAACTGGAAACACCATATATTTT	CASSPPGTGNTIYF
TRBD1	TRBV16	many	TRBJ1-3	TGTGCCAGCAGCCAACCCGCAGGGGGTTCTGGAAACACCATATATTTT	CASSQPAGGSGNTIYF
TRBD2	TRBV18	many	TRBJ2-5	TGTGCCAGCTCACCACCCGGACTAGCGGGAGTGTCATTGAATCGAGAGACCCAGTACTTC	CASSPPGLAGVSLNRETQYF
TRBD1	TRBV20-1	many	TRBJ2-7	TGCAGTGCTAGGCGGGACAGGGAAACCTACGAGCAGTACTTC	CSARRDRETYEQYF
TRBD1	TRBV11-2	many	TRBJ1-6	TGTGCCAGCAGCTTAGGGGACAGCCACGAACCTGAGATCTATAATTCACCCCTCCACTTT	CASSLGDSHEPEIYNSPLHF
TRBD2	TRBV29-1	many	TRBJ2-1	TGCAGCGTTGTTGGCGGGGGATACAATGAGCAGTTCTTC	CSVVGGGYNEQFF
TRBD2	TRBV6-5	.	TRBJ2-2	TGTGCCAGCAGTTACTCGGGCGGGAGAAGCACCGGGGAGCTGTTTTTT	CASSYSGGRSTGELFF
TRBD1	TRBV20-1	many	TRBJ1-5	TGCAGTGCGAAAGGGACAGGGGTAGGTCAGCCCCAGCATTTT	CSAKGTGVGQPQHF
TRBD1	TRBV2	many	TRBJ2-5	TGTGCCAGCAGTGAGGCTGGACAGGGTATAGAGACCCAGTACTTC	CASSEAGQGIETQYF
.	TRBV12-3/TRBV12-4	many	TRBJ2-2	TGTGCCAGCAGTTATCATGGGGGGACGGCCGGGGAGCTGTTTTTT	CASSYHGGTAGELFF
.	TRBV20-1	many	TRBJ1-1	TGCAGTGCAGGGGGTAGGCTGGCGTCTGAAGCTTTCTTT	CSAGGRLASEAFF
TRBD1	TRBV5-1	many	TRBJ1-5	TGCGCCAGCAGCTTGGTTGGGACAGGGGATCAGCCCCAGCATTTT	CASSLVGTGDQPQHF
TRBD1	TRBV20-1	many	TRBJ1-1	TGCAGTGCTAGAGATAATCGCAGGGGGGGCACTGAAGCTTTCTTT	CSARDNRRGGTEAFF
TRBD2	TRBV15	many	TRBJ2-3	TGTGCCACCAGCAGAGGGACTAGTTCAGATACGCAGTATTTT	CATSRGTSSDTQYF
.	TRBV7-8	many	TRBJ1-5	TGTGCCAGCAGCTCGATCCGGGGCCAGCCCCAGCATTTT	CASSSIRGQPQHF
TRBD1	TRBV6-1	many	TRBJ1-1	TGTGCCAGCAGTCCGGGACAGGCACTCCAAACTGAAGCTTTCTTT	CASSPGQALQTEAFF
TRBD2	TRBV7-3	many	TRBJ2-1	TGTGCCAGCAGCCTCACTAGCGGTAGACCCAATGAGCAGTTCTTC	CASSLTSGRPNEQFF
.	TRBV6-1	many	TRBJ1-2	TGTGCCAGCAGAGGCAGGGGATCTTTCTATGGCTACACCTTC	CASRGRGSFYGYTF
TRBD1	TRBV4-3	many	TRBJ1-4	TGCGCCAGCAGCCAAGATTCGCGACAGGGGGGGGATGAAAAACTGTTTTTT	CASSQDSRQGGDEKLFF
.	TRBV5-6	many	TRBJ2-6	TGTGCCAGCAGCTTGGCTCTATCCTCTGGGGCCAACGTCCTGACTTTC	CASSLALSSGANVLTF
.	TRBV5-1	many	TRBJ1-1	TGCGCCAGCAGCAGCGACGGATTAAACACTGAAGCTTTCTTT	CASSSDGLNTEAFF
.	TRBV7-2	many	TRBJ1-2	TGTGCCAGCAGCTTTGGAACAGAGTCTAACTATGGCTACACCTTC	CASSFGTESNYGYTF